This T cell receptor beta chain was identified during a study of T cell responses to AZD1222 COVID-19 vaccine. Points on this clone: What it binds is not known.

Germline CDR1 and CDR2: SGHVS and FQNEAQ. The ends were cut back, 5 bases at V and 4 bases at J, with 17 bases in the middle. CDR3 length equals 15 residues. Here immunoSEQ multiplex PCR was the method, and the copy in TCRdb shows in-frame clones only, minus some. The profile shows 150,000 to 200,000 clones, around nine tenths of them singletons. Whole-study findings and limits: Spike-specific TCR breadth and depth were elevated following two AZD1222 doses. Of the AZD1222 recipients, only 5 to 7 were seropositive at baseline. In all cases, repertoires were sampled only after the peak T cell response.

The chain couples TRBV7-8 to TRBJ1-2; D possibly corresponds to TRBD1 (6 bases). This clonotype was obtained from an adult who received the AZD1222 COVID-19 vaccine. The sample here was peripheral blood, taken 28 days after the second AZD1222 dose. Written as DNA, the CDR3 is TGTGCCAGCAGCCTTGAGACAGGTTCGGGCTATGGCTACACCTTC. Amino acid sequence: CASSLETGSGYGYTF.